The 7 T cell receptor beta chains below were found in one sample sequenced in a study of tumor-infiltrating lymphocytes in primary liver carcinoma. The authors made TCR beta cDNA from 450 to 600 ng total RNA with a constant-region primer. ARM-PCR was slightly modified, and three nested multiplex PCR rounds with it gave rise to the TCR beta libraries. PCR rounds one and two used TRBV1-TRBV30 forward primers with a C-beta reverse primer for 10 cycles each. Using its own MiXCR run on the multiplex PCR reads, TCRdb lists one record per CDR3 protein. The sample carries about 190,000 distinct CDR3 sequences, about 85% recorded once. Bulk tissue was left unsorted, and RNA and DNA were co-extracted from 20-30 mg of it. Sample: tumor tissue from primary liver carcinoma. The receptors were sampled from a middle-aged man with primary liver carcinoma and hepatitis B virus infection.

To note about this clonotype: A much larger clonotype is one base distant, so this may be a read error. This chain links TRBV2 with TRBJ2-1, with D hard to call. The germline CDR1 and CDR2 sequences are SNHLY and FYNNEI. The germline V and J ends were trimmed by 6 bases and 8 bases, with 14 bases remaining between them. The CDR3 contains 13 residues. The CDR3 bases are TGTGCCAGCAGGGTAGGGCCGCAGGATGAGCAGTTCTTC. Encoded protein: CASRVGPQDEQFF. The full variable domain, rest sourced from reference TRBV2 and TRBJ2-1, is EPEVTQTPSHQVTQMGQEVILRCVPISNHLYFYWYRQILGQKVEFLVSFYNNEISEKSEIFDDQFSVERPDGSNFTLKIRSTKLEDSAMYFCASRVGPQDEQFFGPGTRLTVL.

The chain joins TRBV5-1 to TRBJ2-1; 9 nucleotides agree with TRBD2. The last part of the DNA fits TRBJ2-7 better; the J call may be wrong. Germline V gene lookup returns CDR1 SGHRS and CDR2 YFSETQ. The CDR3 is 20 residues long. The CDR3 bases are TGCGCCAGCAGCCCCGACAGGCGATCGGCTAGCGGGAACTCCTACAATGAGCAGTACTTC. This codes for CASSPDRRSASGNSYNEQYF.

The chain joins TRBV6-2 or TRBV6-3 to TRBJ2-1; 7 positions match TRBD2. The CDR3 runs to 15 residues. After removal of 2 bases from V and 6 bases from J, the junction contained 7 bases not matched to a gene. Looked up from germline, CDR1 is MNHEY and CDR2 is SVGEGT. CDR3 DNA sequence: TGTGCCAGCAGTTACACGACGGGAGGCCTCAATGAGCAGTTCTTC. This gives the protein CASSYTTGGLNEQFF.

As concerns this clonotype: An end of the junction differs from the germline gene, which may be a read error. The rearrangement joins TRBV29-1 to TRBJ2-2, with TRBD2 identical over 7 bases. The CDR3 is made up of 15 amino acids. Germline-derived CDR1 and CDR2 are SQVTM and ANQGSEA. CDR3 coding DNA: TGCAGCGTTGGGAATAGCGCGGCGAACAGCGGGGAGCCGTTTTTT. It translates to CSVGNSAANSGEPFF.

Here the CDR3 reads CSVGQGWRMGYACTF. The CDR3 DNA sequence: TGCAGCGTTGGACAGGGCTGGCGCATGGGCTATGCCTGCACCTTC. V usage is TRBV29-1 and J usage is TRBJ1-2, with 7 bases lining up with TRBD1. Germline CDR1 is SQVTM and CDR2 is ANQGSEA. The CDR3 sequence is 15 residues long. The V and J ends lost 4 bases and 13 bases, in that order; junction bases with no gene match: 21.

Comment on this clonotype: A much larger clone differs by one base, so this may be a read error. The chain combines TRBV5-1 with TRBJ1-2; D is uncertain. V lost 3 bases, J lost 6 bases, and 15 bases lay in between. This CDR3 is built from 14 residues. In germline, CDR1 is SGHRS, CDR2 YFSETQ. CDR3 nucleotide sequence: TGCGCCAGCAGCTCCTCGGAGAGGGTGGATGGCTACACCTTC. Its translation: CASSSSERVDGYTF.

Only one count was recorded for this clonotype. One end of the junction varies from germline; a read error may be responsible. The rearrangement links TRBV7-9 to TRBJ1-1; possible D gene TRBD1, 5 bases. The CDR3 is 14 residues long. Germline-derived CDR1 and CDR2 are SEHNR and FQNEAQ (reference sequence). Written as DNA, the CDR3 is TGTGCCAGCAACTTAGCGGGGGGAAACACTGTAACTTTCTTT. This translates into CASNLAGGNTVTFF.